These T cell receptor beta chains were read from a single sample in a study of cytomegalovirus exposure and HLA in healthy donors. TCRdb's copy holds only in-frame clones and misses some; the assay was immunoSEQ multiplex PCR. The sample consists of 190,000 or so clones, roughly four fifths of them appearing once. The specimen was PBMCs. The receptors were sampled from a woman under 30 in good health and CMV-seropositive. The CDR3 runs from the conserved cysteine through the conserved F or W. The D gene is left open where the match is weak. Only part of the rows carry a size: once, few, many, or a class if the clone is expanded.

cdr3_length | clone_size | d_call | j_call | v_call | cdr3_aa | cdr3_nt
18 | few | TRBD2 | TRBJ2-3 | TRBV5-5 | CASSFYVAGGHSTDTQYF | TGTGCCAGCAGTTTTTACGTAGCGGGGGGGCACAGCACAGATACGCAGTATTTT
16 | - | TRBD2 | TRBJ2-3 | TRBV19 | CASSPGTSGGADTQYF | TGTGCCAGTAGCCCAGGGACTAGCGGGGGAGCAGATACGCAGTATTTT
14 | - | TRBD1 | TRBJ1-4 | TRBV6-5 | CAGTSGTGWAKLFF | TGTGCCGGAACCTCCGGGACAGGGTGGGCAAAACTGTTTTTT
13 | - | - | TRBJ2-1 | TRBV6-5 | CASSYSRGNEQFF | TGTGCCAGCAGTTACTCGAGAGGGAATGAGCAGTTCTTC
13 | - | - | TRBJ2-1 | TRBV5-6 | CASSPGSYNEQFF | TGTGCCAGCAGCCCGGGCTCCTACAATGAGCAGTTCTTC
14 | - | - | TRBJ2-3 | TRBV4-1 | CASSQDPSTDTQYF | TGCGCCAGCAGCCAAGACCCTAGCACAGATACGCAGTATTTT
17 | - | TRBD2 | TRBJ2-3 | TRBV2 | CASSPPGLTSSTDTQYF | TGTGCCAGCAGCCCTCCGGGACTAACCTCTAGCACAGATACGCAGTATTTT
13 | - | TRBD1 | TRBJ1-1 | TRBV12-5 | CASGLADRGEAFF | TGTGCTAGTGGTTTGGCCGACAGGGGTGAAGCTTTCTTT
13 | - | - | TRBJ1-6 | TRBV6-6 | CASSLDSGSPLHF | TGTGCCAGCAGTTTGGACAGTGGTTCACCCCTCCACTTT
14 | - | - | TRBJ2-3 | TRBV5-6 | CASSLGHRTDTQYF | TGTGCCAGCAGCTTAGGACACCGCACAGATACGCAGTATTTT
15 | - | - | TRBJ2-7 | TRBV19 | CASSMLPGSSYEQYF | TGTGCCAGTAGTATGCTACCAGGTTCTTCCTACGAGCAGTACTTC
15 | - | TRBD2 | TRBJ2-3 | TRBV7-9 | CASSLGAGVADTQYF | TGTGCCAGCAGCTTAGGAGCGGGGGTGGCGGATACGCAGTATTTT
16 | - | - | TRBJ1-3 | TRBV9 | CASSVSTGNSGNTIYF | TGTGCCAGCAGCGTAAGTACGGGAAACTCTGGAAACACCATATATTTT
11 | - | TRBD1 | TRBJ1-2 | TRBV19 | CAAGGNYGYTF | TGTGCCGCAGGGGGGAACTATGGCTACACCTTC
14 | - | TRBD2 | TRBJ2-5 | TRBV29-1 | CSVGGAGGQETQYF | TGCAGCGTTGGGGGAGCGGGGGGCCAAGAGACCCAGTACTTC
15 | - | - | TRBJ2-3 | TRBV7-3 | CASSPDRDSTDTQYF | TGTGCCAGCAGCCCCGACAGAGACAGCACAGATACGCAGTATTTT
10 | - | - | TRBJ2-5 | TRBV9 | CASPRGTQYF | TGTGCCAGTCCCCGGGGGACCCAGTACTTC
15 | - | TRBD1 | TRBJ2-7 | TRBV6-1 | CASSGWDRGSYEQYF | TGTGCCAGCAGTGGGTGGGACAGGGGGTCCTACGAGCAGTACTTC
14 | - | TRBD1 | TRBJ1-2 | TRBV6-5 | CASRQTTGGDGYTF | TGTGCCAGCAGGCAAACCACAGGGGGCGATGGCTACACCTTC
14 | once | TRBD1 | TRBJ2-2 | TRBV10-3 | CAIKGTENTGELFF | TGTGCCATCAAGGGGACAGAGAACACCGGGGAGCTGTTTTTT
16 | - | TRBD1 | TRBJ1-4 | TRBV7-9 | CASRPRQGPGGEKLFF | TGTGCCAGCCGACCCCGACAGGGACCCGGTGGCGAAAAACTGTTTTTT
15 | - | TRBD2 | TRBJ2-3 | TRBV6-1 | CASCISGGSTDTQYF | TGTGCCAGCTGTATTAGCGGGGGAAGCACAGATACGCAGTATTTT
16 | - | - | TRBJ2-3 | TRBV4-2 | CASSQVTTGTTDTQYF | TGTGCCAGCAGCCAAGTTACTACAGGGACCACAGATACGCAGTATTTT
16 | - | TRBD1 | TRBJ2-7 | TRBV6-5 | CASNYLSGTGAYEQYF | TGTGCCAGCAATTACCTCTCCGGGACAGGGGCCTACGAGCAGTACTTC
14 | - | - | TRBJ2-1 | TRBV5-1 | CASSLGPSSPEQFF | TGCGCCAGCAGCTTGGGGCCATCATCGCCTGAGCAGTTCTTC
16 | - | TRBD1 | TRBJ2-2 | TRBV14 | CASSPRTGGNTGELFF | TGTGCCAGCAGCCCACGGACAGGGGGCAACACCGGGGAGCTGTTTTTT
14 | many | TRBD1 | TRBJ1-6 | TRBV6-5 | CASSSGQHNSPLHF | TGTGCCAGCAGTTCGGGACAGCATAATTCACCCCTCCACTTT
14 | - | - | TRBJ2-5 | TRBV5-1 | CASSSRAFQETQYF | TGCGCCAGCAGCTCCAGGGCTTTCCAAGAGACCCAGTACTTC
15 | - | TRBD2 | TRBJ2-1 | TRBV28 | CASSFRPGGYNEQFF | TGTGCCAGCAGTTTCCGGCCGGGGGGTTACAATGAGCAGTTCTTC
16 | - | - | TRBJ2-7 | TRBV19 | CASRARGRTASYEQYF | TGTGCCAGTAGGGCCCGCGGAAGGACAGCCTCCTACGAGCAGTACTTC
14 | - | - | TRBJ1-2 | TRBV6-1 | CASSESGARSGYTF | TGTGCCAGCAGTGAAAGTGGGGCCAGGTCGGGCTACACCTTC
17 | - | TRBD1 | TRBJ1-5 | TRBV4-2 | CASSQGAQGASNQPQHF | TGTGCCAGCAGCCAAGGAGCTCAGGGGGCAAGCAATCAGCCCCAGCATTTT
15 | - | TRBD1 | TRBJ1-4 | TRBV9 | CASSVTGGAGEKLFF | TGTGCCAGCAGCGTTACAGGGGGCGCGGGTGAAAAACTGTTTTTT
14 | - | TRBD1 | TRBJ1-2 | TRBV6-6 | CASSRRTGDYGYTF | TGTGCCAGCAGTCGGCGGACAGGGGACTATGGCTACACCTTC
13 | - | TRBD2 | TRBJ2-7 | TRBV29-1 | CSGGTSGEHEQYF | TGCAGCGGCGGGACTAGCGGGGAGCACGAGCAGTACTTC
14 | - | - | TRBJ2-5 | TRBV6-6 | CASSYPPIQETQYF | TGTGCCAGCAGTTACCCCCCCATCCAAGAGACCCAGTACTTC
14 | - | - | TRBJ1-1 | TRBV19 | CASRQTGLNTEAFF | TGTGCCAGTAGGCAGACAGGACTGAACACTGAAGCTTTCTTT
13 | - | - | TRBJ1-2 | TRBV28 | CASSFRGYHGYTF | TGTGCCAGCAGTTTTCGGGGTTATCATGGCTACACCTTC
12 | once | - | TRBJ2-7 | TRBV5-1 | CASSWTGYEQYF | TGCGCCAGCAGCTGGACGGGGTACGAGCAGTACTTC
15 | - | TRBD1 | TRBJ2-5 | TRBV4-2 | CASSQARTGSETQYF | TGTGCCAGCAGCCAAGCCCGGACAGGGTCGGAGACCCAGTACTTC
17 | - | TRBD2 | TRBJ2-3 | TRBV4-1 | CASSQVAGRGGTDTQYF | TGCGCCAGCAGCCAAGTCGCGGGGCGGGGGGGCACAGATACGCAGTATTTT